This T cell receptor (beta chain) is drawn from a study of blood T cells in healthy people across ages. Combining a sample-barcoded 5' primer with a J-beta primer mix, a second PCR ran for about 6 to 12 cycles. TCRdb re-called the 5' RACE reads with MiXCR, one entry per CDR3 protein. The sample carries over 750,000 distinct CDR3 sequences, 25% recorded once. The CDR3 totals 14 residues. V was pared by 5 bases and J by 7 bases, with 14 bases between. Germline CDR1 SEHNR, CDR2 FQNEAQ (reference sequence). The same data also contributed to another study, on T cells of mothers and their children.

The sequence came from a boy aged 5-17 years in good health. Sequencing was carried out using blood. This chain joins TRBV7-9 and TRBJ1-4, with D perhaps matching TRBD1 (6 bases). Here the CDR3 reads CASSGSGTFEKLFF. CDR3 DNA sequence: TGTGCCAGCAGCGGATCCGGGACATTTGAAAAACTGTTTTTT.